The clone carrying this TCR beta chain was seen many times. The antigen remains undetermined. The CDR3 sequence is 14 residues long. Germline loops: CDR1 LNHDA, CDR2 SQIVND (reference sequence). The germline V and J ends were trimmed by 2 bases and 7 bases, with 9 bases remaining between them. TCRdb ran MiXCR on the reads and lists one entry per CDR3 protein. Of 30,000 to 40,000 distinct CDR3 sequences in the sample, approximately 52% were seen once. This sample stems from a study of T cell repertoires in cytomegalovirus infection. About the study: Signatures in public TCR beta sequences pointed to both CMV infection and matching HLA type.

The chain recombines TRBV19 with TRBJ1-6, with TRBD1 as a possible D gene (5 bases). This TCR came from a human donor in good health (CMV status not recorded). Some clones in this sample may be carry-over from other donors' samples. Here the sequenced sample was CD8+ T cells from cultured PBMCs, taken from culture after CMV antigen stimulation. As DNA, the CDR3 is TGTGCCAGTAGTATACCGACAGCCAATTCACCCCTCCACTTT. Translated: CASSIPTANSPLHF. The variable domain in full, completed from reference TRBV19 and TRBJ1-6, reads DGGITQSPKYLFRKEGQNVTLSCEQNLNHDAMYWYRQDPGQGLRLIYYSQIVNDFQKGDIAEGYSVSREKKESFPLTVTSAQKNPTAFYLCASSIPTANSPLHFGNGTRLTVT.